The source of this T cell receptor (beta chain) is a study of T cell repertoires in cytomegalovirus infection. Study-wide background: Public TCR beta signatures marked donors with CMV infection and the matching HLA.

Study results and limitations: Cumulative public TCR beta family frequency identified CMV carriers with the relevant HLA. The ex vivo response was dominated by HLA-C-restricted CMV-specific TCR beta clonotypes.

This clonotype appeared a few times. Its antigen is still unknown. TCRdb ran MiXCR on the reads and lists one entry per CDR3 protein. The data show around 550,000 distinct CDR3 sequences, about 25% seen once. This sequence was found in a human donor in good health (CMV status not recorded). Some clones in this sample may be carry-over from other donors' samples. Sequencing was done on a sample of PBMCs.

The CDR3 DNA is TGCGCCAGCAGCCACGAAGCAGTCTATGGCTACACCTTC. The encoded protein is CASSHEAVYGYTF. The J gene is TRBJ1-2, the V gene TRBV4-1; D gene uncertain. V was cut by 3 bases and J by 4 bases, with 9 bases left in between. The CDR3 spans 13 residues. Germline V gene data show CDR1 as MGHRA and CDR2 as YSYEKL.